This T cell receptor beta chain was profiled in a study of cytomegalovirus exposure and HLA in healthy donors. About the study: From donors who were HLA-typed, an early data release held 80 million or so unique TCRs. Most genotyped donors, 65% to 90% of around 370, had Caucasian-associated genetic ancestry.

Note on this clone: Its antigen is not identified.

Study-wide findings and caveats: Most TCR sequences were rare, but some public TCRs occurred in many donors. It was reported that the classifier diagnosed cytomegalovirus status with high specificity and sensitivity in both the original and validation cohorts.

CDR1 is SEHNR, CDR2 FQNEAQ, per germline (reference sequence). V was trimmed by 1 base and J by 6 bases, leaving 9 bases between them. This CDR3 has 13 residues. PCR amplification relied on 60 Vbeta primers (plus 13 Jbeta primers). TCRdb's table, derived via immunoSEQ multiplex PCR, lists solely in-frame clones and lacks some. The sample records some 160,000 clones, approximately 88% being singletons. The receptor was derived from a woman aged 18-35 years in good health and CMV-seronegative. The gene calls are TRBV7-9 and TRBJ1-1, with D maybe TRBD1 (5 bases). The sequencing input was PBMCs. CDR3 residues: CASSLVGEAEAFF. CDR3 in DNA: TGTGCCAGCAGCTTAGTGGGGGAGGCTGAAGCTTTCTTT.